This T cell receptor beta chain emerged from a study of T cell repertoires in aging, cancer and after chemotherapy. Points from the study as a whole: Healthy donors lost TCR diversity with age mainly through richness, cancer patients through richness and evenness.

The template was genomic DNA from peripheral blood, not RNA. TRB rearrangements spanning V, D and J were amplified using mixed TRB-A/B primers. TCRdb re-called the multiplex PCR reads through MiXCR, storing one row per CDR3 protein. The table shows approximately 2,600 distinct CDR3 sequences, with 50% to 75% occurring only once. Germline V gene lookup returns CDR1 DFQATT and CDR2 SNEGSKA (reference sequence). V was clipped by 7 bases and J by 2 bases, with 15 bases between them. The CDR3 spans 13 residues. Turning to this clonotype: Antigen: not known.

Sequencing used blood. The rearrangement links TRBV20-1 to TRBJ2-7; D tentatively reads TRBD1 or TRBD2 (5 bases each). The source is a human donor with a solid tumor. CDR3 nucleotide sequence: TGCAGTGAAAGGGGCGAGGGGACCTACGAGCAGTACTTC. Translating gives CSERGEGTYEQYF.